This entry is about one TCR beta chain. The sample is drawn from a study of cytomegalovirus exposure and HLA in healthy donors. V was clipped by 4 bases and J by 3 bases, with 9 bases between them. The CDR3 has 12 amino acids. CDR1 and CDR2 from the germline V gene are GTSNPN and SVGIG (reference sequence). Donors came from a validation cohort of approximately 110 subjects, distinct from the first 666-subject cohort. Generated by immunoSEQ multiplex PCR, the TCRdb table keeps only in-frame clones and is missing some. The sample holds roughly 56,000 clones, around 94% seen once. The chain uses TRBV30 and TRBJ1-1, with D tentatively TRBD1 (6 bases). The sequenced material came from PBMCs. This TCR came from a young man in good health and CMV-seronegative. CDR3 nucleotide sequence: TGTGCCTGGATTCAGGGGCACACTGAAGCTTTCTTT. As protein: CAWIQGHTEAFF.